Below, 32 T cell receptor beta chains from the same sample are listed, as sequenced in a study of blood T cell repertoires in COVID-19. Assay: immunoSEQ multiplex PCR; the TCRdb copy retains only in-frame clones and omits some. The sample lists roughly 400,000 clones, about 87% occurring once. Sequenced: PBMCs or T cells enriched from blood (not recorded which). These receptors were taken from a woman in her forties or fifties who had recovered from COVID-19.

This clone was seen a few times. J is TRBJ2-5 and V is TRBV2; TRBD2 matches at 7 bases. V gave up 6 bases and J gave up 4 bases; unmatched junction bases: 11. There are 15 residues in the CDR3. Germline CDR1 and CDR2: SNHLY and FYNNEI. The CDR3 region has the DNA TGTGCCAGCAGAATCGGACTAGTGGGGGGAGAGACCCAGTACTTC. Amino acids: CASRIGLVGGETQYF.

The genes are TRBV19 and TRBJ2-5, with 7 bases identical to TRBD2. The CDR3 is 15 amino acids. V was pared by 3 bases and J by 2 bases, with 6 bases of the junction left unmatched. Germline V gene data show CDR1 as LNHDA and CDR2 as SQIVND (reference sequence). The CDR3 loop reads CASSMGERGQETQYF. DNA for the CDR3: TGTGCCAGTAGTATGGGTGAGCGGGGACAAGAGACCCAGTACTTC.

The chain employs TRBV7-2 and TRBJ2-5; TRBD2 agrees at 11 bases. Germline-derived CDR1 and CDR2 are SGHTA and FQGNSA. CDR3 length equals 16 residues. Trimming cost V 6 bases and J 4 bases; bases outside gene matches: 10. The CDR3 DNA sequence: TGTGCCAGCAGTCCCCTAGCGGGGGGCCTCAGAGAGACCCAGTACTTC. This encodes CASSPLAGGLRETQYF.

The chain joins TRBV27 to TRBJ1-2; possibly TRBD1 for D (6 bases). Germline CDR1 reads MNHEY; CDR2 reads SMNVEV (reference sequence). The CDR3 runs to 15 residues. Between the trimmed V and J ends, which lost 3 bases and 4 bases, there was a span of 15 bases. The CDR3: CASSLTGESPYGYTF. The CDR3 DNA is TGTGCCAGCAGTTTGACAGGAGAGTCTCCCTATGGCTACACCTTC.

V gene TRBV28 combines with J gene TRBJ1-2; TRBD1 matches 8 bases. This CDR3 has 13 amino acids. Germline CDR1 and CDR2: MDHEN and SYDVKM. V gave up 6 bases and J gave up 7 bases; unmatched junction bases: 7. This CDR3 is CASRATGEGGYTF. DNA of the CDR3: TGTGCCAGCAGGGCGACAGGGGAGGGTGGCTACACCTTC.

In the case of this clone: This same CDR3 is encoded by further DNA sequences in the sample. The gene calls are TRBV28 and TRBJ1-1; D perhaps matches TRBD1 (5 bases). Germline CDR1 and CDR2: MDHEN and SYDVKM. V lost 4 bases, J lost 4 bases, and 7 bases lay in between. The CDR3 extends over 12 amino acids. The CDR3 is CASSSGGTEAFF. The CDR3 nucleotides read TGTGCCAGCAGTTCCGGGGGCACTGAAGCTTTCTTT.

The V call is TRBV5-5, the J call TRBJ1-1; 7 bases map to TRBD1. The V segment lost 8 bases and the J segment 0 bases; nucleotides outside the gene matches: 10. Germline-derived CDR1 and CDR2 are SGHKS and YYEKEE (reference sequence). The CDR3 has 15 residues. The CDR3 DNA reads as TGTGCCAGTTCGGGACAGCCGACGATGAACACTGAAGCTTTCTTT. It encodes CASSGQPTMNTEAFF.

The chain couples TRBV6-5 to TRBJ2-3; D is possibly TRBD1 (5 bases). This CDR3 is built from 12 residues. The V gene's germline CDR1 is MNHEY and CDR2 SVGAGI. V was clipped by 6 bases and J by 9 bases, with 13 bases between them. The CDR3 DNA sequence: TGTGCCAGCAGACAGGTTGCTGAAACGCAGTATTTT. Protein: CASRQVAETQYF.

V and J are TRBV4-1 and TRBJ1-2, with D hard to call. Germline lookup yields CDR1 MGHRA and CDR2 YSYEKL. The CDR3 runs to 17 residues. Trimming removed 1 base from V and 0 bases from J, with 15 bases in between. CDR3 in DNA: TGCGCCAGCAGCCAAGTGTCCAGGTTGGACTCTAACTATGGCTACACCTTC. Residues: CASSQVSRLDSNYGYTF.

This clone was seen more than once but under ten times. The V gene is TRBV10-3, the J gene TRBJ1-1; weak D call: TRBD1 (5 bases). Germline CDR1 is ENHRY and CDR2 is SYGVKD. This CDR3 is built from 16 residues. V lost 4 bases and J lost 0, with 15 bases in between. This chain's CDR3 is CAISAGTGALNTEAFF. For the CDR3, the DNA is TGTGCCATCAGTGCCGGGACGGGAGCTCTGAACACTGAAGCTTTCTTT.

The chain joins TRBV28 to TRBJ1-2; the D gene is possibly TRBD1 (5 bases). The V end lost 7 bases, the J end lost 8 bases, and 17 bases lay between the germline ends. In germline, CDR1 is MDHEN, CDR2 SYDVKM. CDR3 length equals 13 residues. The CDR3 reads CASTLEGRGGYTF. As DNA, the CDR3 is TGTGCCAGCACCCTGGAGGGGAGAGGCGGCTACACCTTC.

The V and J genes are TRBV27 and TRBJ1-2; weak D call: TRBD1 (5 bases). This CDR3 comprises 13 residues. From germline, CDR1 is MNHEY and CDR2 SMNVEV (reference sequence). The V end lost 4 bases, the J end lost 8 bases, and 14 bases lay between the germline ends. DNA of the CDR3: TGTGCCAGCAGTTCCTGGGACGGGGGAGGCTACACCTTC. Amino acid sequence: CASSSWDGGGYTF.

CDR3 protein: CASSSGTVRGETQYF. In DNA, the CDR3 is TGTGCCAGCAGTTCTGGGACAGTAAGGGGTGAGACCCAGTACTTC. The V gene is TRBV28, the J gene TRBJ2-5; 7 bases fit TRBD1. J lost 5 bases, V lost 4 bases, and 10 bases had no gene match. Germline lookup yields CDR1 MDHEN and CDR2 SYDVKM. CDR3 length: 15 residues.

The chain combines TRBV6-2 or TRBV6-3 with TRBJ1-2; possibly TRBD1 for D (6 bases). Germline V CDR1 and CDR2: MNHEY, SVGEGT. The CDR3 extends over 15 amino acids. V dropped 0 bases and J dropped 8 bases, with 16 bases sitting between them. This chain's CDR3 is CASSYSTGGRRGYTF. The DNA for the CDR3 is TGTGCCAGCAGTTACTCGACCGGGGGGCGGCGAGGCTACACCTTC.

V gene TRBV25-1 combines with J gene TRBJ1-1, with TRBD1 identical over 10 bases. V gave up 1 base and J gave up 1 base; unmatched junction bases: 3. The CDR3 extends over 16 amino acids. Germline V gene lookup returns CDR1 MGHDK and CDR2 SYGVNS. This CDR3 is CASSESGTGENTEAFF. CDR3 DNA: TGTGCCAGCAGTGAATCAGGGACAGGGGAGAACACTGAAGCTTTCTTT.

V gene TRBV5-1 combines with J gene TRBJ1-1; D may be TRBD1 (6 bases). The V gene's germline CDR1 is SGHRS and CDR2 YFSETQ. The V end lost 3 bases, the J end lost 4 bases, and 10 bases lay between the germline ends. This CDR3 contains 13 residues. CDR3 coding DNA: TGCGCCAGCAGCTATCGAGGGGGCACTGAAGCTTTCTTT. Translation: CASSYRGGTEAFF. The full variable domain, its missing parts supplied by reference TRBV5-1 and TRBJ1-1, is KAGVTQTPRYLIKTRGQQVTLSCSPISGHRSVSWYQQTPGQGLQFLFEYFSETQRNKGNFPGRFSGRQFSNSRSEMNVSTLELGDSALYLCASSYRGGTEAFFGQGTRLTVV.

The chain links TRBV11-2 to TRBJ1-3; TRBD1 matches 9 bases. CDR1 SGHAT and CDR2 FQNNGV come from the germline V gene. The CDR3 runs to 16 residues. V lost 5 bases and J lost 0; bases outside the gene matches: 5. CDR3 in DNA: TGTGCCAGCAGCACCGGGACAGGGCTCTCTGGAAACACCATATATTTT. Residues: CASSTGTGLSGNTIYF.

The chain carries TRBV7-2 and TRBJ2-2, with unresolved D. The length of the CDR3 is 15 residues. Germline values: CDR1 SGHTA, CDR2 FQGNSA. The V and J ends lost 2 bases and 1 base respectively, with 8 bases between them. The CDR3 region has the DNA TGTGCCAGCAGCTTATCATTCGGGAACACCGGGGAGCTGTTTTTT. Amino acid sequence: CASSLSFGNTGELFF. Full variable domain (missing parts from reference TRBV7-2 and TRBJ2-2): GAGVSQSPSNKVTEKGKDVELRCDPISGHTALYWYRQSLGQGLEFLIYFQGNSAPDKSGLPSDRFSAERTGGSVSTLTIQRTQQEDSAVYLCASSLSFGNTGELFFGEGSRLTVL.

The sample holds one count of this clone. The chain combines TRBV4-1 with TRBJ2-7; 13 nucleotides match TRBD2. Germline CDR1 and CDR2: MGHRA and YSYEKL. V dropped 1 base and J dropped 3; count of bases not matched to a gene: 0. The CDR3 is 15 residues long. This CDR3 reads CASSQGTSGGYEQYF. The CDR3 nucleotides are TGCGCCAGCAGCCAAGGGACTAGCGGGGGCTACGAGCAGTACTTC.

V usage is TRBV12-3 or TRBV12-4 and J usage is TRBJ2-1; TRBD1 aligns across 11 bases. The trim removed 6 bases at V and 8 bases at J, leaving 3 bases unmatched. The CDR3 contains 13 residues. The CDR3 spells CASSWTGGDEQFF. CDR3 DNA sequence: TGTGCCAGCAGCTGGACAGGGGGCGATGAGCAGTTCTTC.

The rearrangement uses TRBV5-1 and TRBJ1-6, with 10 bases fitting TRBD1. J was trimmed by 8 bases and V by 4 bases; bases with no gene match: 3. The length of the CDR3 is 14 residues. In germline, CDR1 is SGHRS, CDR2 YFSETQ. The chain's CDR3 is CASSPGQGDSPLHF. The CDR3 nucleotides are TGCGCCAGCAGCCCCGGACAGGGGGATTCACCCCTCCACTTT.

This clone was observed once. The chain is built from TRBV5-1 and TRBJ1-2; 9 nucleotides match TRBD1. Trimming took 3 bases from V and 4 from J; bases not matched to a gene: 1. The CDR3 contains 13 residues. CDR1 and CDR2 (germline): SGHRS, YFSETQ. The CDR3 loop is CASSSTGGYGYTF. CDR3 in DNA: TGCGCCAGCAGCTCGACAGGGGGCTATGGCTACACCTTC. The full variable domain, completed using reference TRBV5-1 and TRBJ1-2, is KAGVTQTPRYLIKTRGQQVTLSCSPISGHRSVSWYQQTPGQGLQFLFEYFSETQRNKGNFPGRFSGRQFSNSRSEMNVSTLELGDSALYLCASSSTGGYGYTFGSGTRLTVV.

This clone was counted only a few times. V is TRBV5-1 and J is TRBJ1-1; unclear D gene. Looked up from germline, CDR1 is SGHRS and CDR2 is YFSETQ. V shed 2 bases and J shed 7 bases, with 12 bases lying between them. CDR3 length equals 13 residues. The DNA for the CDR3 is TGCGCCAGCAGCTTAGATACTCACAGTGAAGCTTTCTTT. It encodes CASSLDTHSEAFF.

This rearrangement joins TRBV13 to TRBJ1-1; 10 bases are a match to TRBD1. V trimming: 5 bases; J trimming: 4 bases; junction bases outside the gene matches: 4. This CDR3 is 14 amino acids long. Germline V gene lookup returns CDR1 PRHDT and CDR2 FYEKMQ (reference sequence). The CDR3 nucleotides are TGTGCCAGCAGCACACGACAGGGGGCCACTGAAGCTTTCTTT. Encoded protein: CASSTRQGATEAFF.

The chain links TRBV11-2 to TRBJ1-5; TRBD1 might be the D (5 bases). The CDR3 covers 16 residues. Germline-derived CDR1 and CDR2 are SGHAT and FQNNGV. Trimming left V 4 bases short and J 5 bases short, with 18 bases between. For the CDR3, the DNA is TGTGCCAGCAGCTCCTCGATGGGGGGTAGTGATCAGCCCCAGCATTTT. Protein: CASSSSMGGSDQPQHF.

The V call is TRBV6-6, the J call TRBJ2-7, with 10 nucleotides matching TRBD2. The V gene's germline CDR1 is MNHNY and CDR2 SVGAGI (reference sequence). Trimming cost V 4 bases and J 4 bases; bases outside gene matches: 7. The CDR3 extends over 15 amino acids. This chain's CDR3 is CASSFATSGLYEQYF. The CDR3, as DNA: TGTGCCAGCAGTTTCGCGACTAGCGGGCTATACGAGCAGTACTTC.

This chain connects TRBV18 to TRBJ1-1, with D perhaps matching TRBD1 (5 bases). The germline V gene has CDR1 KGHSH and CDR2 LQKENI. This CDR3 spans 18 amino acids. Trimming stripped 3 bases from V and 0 bases from J, with 20 bases between. The chain's CDR3 is CASSPFPSGDFMNTEAFF. CDR3 sequence (DNA): TGTGCCAGCTCACCCTTCCCATCGGGGGACTTCATGAACACTGAAGCTTTCTTT.

The chain has TRBV29-1 and TRBJ1-2; TRBD1 might be the D (5 bases). This CDR3 region has 11 residues. Germline CDR1 and CDR2: SQVTM and ANQGSEA. The germline V and J ends were trimmed by 7 bases and 8 bases, with 14 bases remaining between them. The DNA of the CDR3 is TGCAGCGGGGCAGGGTCCCACGGCTACACCTTC. Translating gives CSGAGSHGYTF.

This sequence joins TRBV5-1 and TRBJ1-1, with 7 bases that match TRBD1. CDR1 SGHRS and CDR2 YFSETQ come from the germline V gene. The CDR3 spans 13 residues. With V trimmed by 6 bases and J by 11 bases, 13 bases remained unmatched. DNA of the CDR3: TGCGCCAGCACAAAAAATCAGGGGGGCGAGGCTTTCTTT. Protein sequence: CASTKNQGGEAFF. Filled out from reference TRBV5-1 and TRBJ1-1, the complete variable domain reads KAGVTQTPRYLIKTRGQQVTLSCSPISGHRSVSWYQQTPGQGLQFLFEYFSETQRNKGNFPGRFSGRQFSNSRSEMNVSTLELGDSALYLCASTKNQGGEAFFGQGTRLTVV.

The V call is TRBV30, the J call TRBJ2-2, with a weak D call TRBD2 (6 bases). The CDR3 is 15 residues long. In germline, CDR1 is GTSNPN, CDR2 SVGIG (reference sequence). With 0 bases removed from V and 8 bases from J, the gap between germline ends came to 16 bases. The CDR3 DNA reads as TGTGCCTGGAGTGTAAACTCGGGGGTGTTTGGGGAGCTGTTTTTT. As protein: CAWSVNSGVFGELFF.

J is TRBJ1-2 and V is TRBV7-9; 8 bases are shared with TRBD1. The germline gives CDR1 SEHNR, CDR2 FQNEAQ (reference sequence). This CDR3 is 13 amino acids long. V shed 1 base and J 8 bases; nucleotides not matched to a gene: 3. CDR3 DNA sequence: TGTGCCAGCAGCTTAGGACAGGGGCCCGGCTACACCTTC. Translated, it gives CASSLGQGPGYTF.

This clone was seen just once. The chain couples TRBV27 to TRBJ2-3; D is perhaps TRBD2 (7 bases). The CDR3 length is 14 residues. Trimming took 2 bases from V and 5 from J, leaving 11 bases between them. The germline V gene has CDR1 MNHEY and CDR2 SMNVEV (reference sequence). The CDR3 coding sequence is TGTGCCAGCAGTTTAGGGGGGGCTCTAGATACGCAGTATTTT. Translating gives CASSLGGALDTQYF.